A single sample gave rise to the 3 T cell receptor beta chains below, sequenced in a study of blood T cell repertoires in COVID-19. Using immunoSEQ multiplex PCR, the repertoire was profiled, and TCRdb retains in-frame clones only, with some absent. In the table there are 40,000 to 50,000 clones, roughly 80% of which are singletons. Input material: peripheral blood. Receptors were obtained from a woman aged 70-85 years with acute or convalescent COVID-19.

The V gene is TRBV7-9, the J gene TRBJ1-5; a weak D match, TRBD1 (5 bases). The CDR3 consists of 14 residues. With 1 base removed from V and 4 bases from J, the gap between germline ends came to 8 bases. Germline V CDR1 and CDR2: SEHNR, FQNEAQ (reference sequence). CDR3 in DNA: TGTGCCAGCAGCTTAGGCACAGGTAATCAGCCCCAGCATTTT. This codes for CASSLGTGNQPQHF.

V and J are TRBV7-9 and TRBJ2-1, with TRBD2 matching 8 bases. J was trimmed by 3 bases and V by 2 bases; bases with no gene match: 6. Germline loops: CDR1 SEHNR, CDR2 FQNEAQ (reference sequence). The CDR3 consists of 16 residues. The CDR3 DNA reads TGTGCCAGCAGCTTAAAAGTAGCGGGATACTACAATGAGCAGTTCTTC. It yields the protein CASSLKVAGYYNEQFF.

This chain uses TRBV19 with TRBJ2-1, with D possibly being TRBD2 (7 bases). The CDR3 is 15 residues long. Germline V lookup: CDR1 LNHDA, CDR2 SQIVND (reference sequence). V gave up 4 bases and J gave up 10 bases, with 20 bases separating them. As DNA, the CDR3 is TGTGCCAGTAGTAAGAGGACAGAGGGGGGGAACGAGCAGTTCTTC. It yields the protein CASSKRTEGGNEQFF.